This record concerns one TCR beta chain sequence. This CDR3 is also generated by other DNA sequences in the sample. Authors' methods: From reference gene primer amplification, estimates of nucleated cell counts were derived. TCRdb's table, derived via immunoSEQ multiplex PCR, lists solely in-frame clones and lacks some. V, J and clone size derive from that table, while D and trimming were established from the DNA sequence. The sample records under 120,000 clones, approximately 92% being singletons. This CDR3 has 15 residues. CDR1 and CDR2 from the germline V gene are LNHNV and YYDKDF (reference sequence). V lost 1 base and J 3 bases, leaving 10 bases between the germline ends. This record belongs to a study of blood T cell repertoires in COVID-19. In the study overall: Some COVID-19 samples were acute and others convalescent; all came from the United States, Italy and Spain. The cDNA or gDNA used as material had been derived from T cells, B-cell-depleted T cells, or PBMCs.

The clonotype was recovered from a woman older than 75 with acute or convalescent COVID-19. The sequencing sample was made of peripheral blood. The chain is built from TRBV15 and TRBJ2-1; D is perhaps TRBD1 (5 bases). CDR3 sequence (DNA): TGTGCCACCAGCAGAGGGAGAGACAGCTACAATGAGCAGTTCTTC. This gives the protein CATSRGRDSYNEQFF.